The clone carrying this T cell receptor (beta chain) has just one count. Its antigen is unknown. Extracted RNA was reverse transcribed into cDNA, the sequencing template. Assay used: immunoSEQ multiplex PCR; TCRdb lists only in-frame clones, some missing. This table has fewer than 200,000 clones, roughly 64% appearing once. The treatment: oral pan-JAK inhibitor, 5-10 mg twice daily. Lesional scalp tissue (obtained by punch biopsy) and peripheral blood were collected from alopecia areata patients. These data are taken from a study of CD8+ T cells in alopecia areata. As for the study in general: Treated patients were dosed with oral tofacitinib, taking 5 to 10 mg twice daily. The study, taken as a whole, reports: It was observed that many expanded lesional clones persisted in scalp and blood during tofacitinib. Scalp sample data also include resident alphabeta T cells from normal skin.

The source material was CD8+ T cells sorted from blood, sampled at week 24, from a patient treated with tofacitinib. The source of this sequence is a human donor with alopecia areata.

DNA of the CDR3: TGTGCCAGCAGCCCCCCCGACGACGCAGGGACGCCCCAAGAGACCCAGTACTTC. Its translation: CASSPPDDAGTPQETQYF. The chain links TRBV11-3 to TRBJ2-5; D might be TRBD1 or TRBD2, each matching 5 bases. The V and J ends lost 5 bases and 1 base respectively, with 23 bases between them. The CDR3 loop spans 18 amino acids. Germline-derived CDR1 and CDR2 are SGHNT and YENEEA.